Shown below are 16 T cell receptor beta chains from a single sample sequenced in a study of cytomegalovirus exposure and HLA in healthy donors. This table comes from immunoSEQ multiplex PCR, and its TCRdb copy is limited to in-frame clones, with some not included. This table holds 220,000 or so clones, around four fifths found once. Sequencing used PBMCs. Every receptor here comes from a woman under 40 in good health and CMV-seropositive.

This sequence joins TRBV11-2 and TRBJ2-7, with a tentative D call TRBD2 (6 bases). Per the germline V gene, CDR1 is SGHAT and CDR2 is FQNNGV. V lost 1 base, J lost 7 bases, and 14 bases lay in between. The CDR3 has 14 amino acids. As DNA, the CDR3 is TGTGCCAGCAGCTTAGTACGGGGGTTTAGGGAGCAGTACTTC. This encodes CASSLVRGFREQYF.

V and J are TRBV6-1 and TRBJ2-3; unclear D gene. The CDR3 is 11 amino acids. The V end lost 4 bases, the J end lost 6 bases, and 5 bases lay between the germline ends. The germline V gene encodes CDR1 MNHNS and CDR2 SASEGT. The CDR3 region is CASSGADTQYF. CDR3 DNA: TGTGCCAGCAGTGGGGCCGATACGCAGTATTTT.

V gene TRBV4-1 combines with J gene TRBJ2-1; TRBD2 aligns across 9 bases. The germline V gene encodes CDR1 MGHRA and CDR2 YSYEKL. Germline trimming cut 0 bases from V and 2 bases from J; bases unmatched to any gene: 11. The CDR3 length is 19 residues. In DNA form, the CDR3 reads TGCGCCAGCAGCCAAGATCCCGCCATCACTAGCGGGCCCTACAATGAGCAGTTCTTC. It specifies CASSQDPAITSGPYNEQFF.

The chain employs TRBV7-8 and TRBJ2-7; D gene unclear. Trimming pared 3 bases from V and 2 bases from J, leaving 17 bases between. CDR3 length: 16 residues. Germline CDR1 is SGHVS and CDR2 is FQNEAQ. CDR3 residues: CASSLVVWPGTYEQYF. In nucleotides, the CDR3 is TGTGCCAGCAGCTTGGTCGTTTGGCCCGGAACCTACGAGCAGTACTTC.

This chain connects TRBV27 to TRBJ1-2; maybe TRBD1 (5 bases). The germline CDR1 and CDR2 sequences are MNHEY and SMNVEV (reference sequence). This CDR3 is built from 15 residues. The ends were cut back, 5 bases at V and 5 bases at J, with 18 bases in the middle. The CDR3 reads CASSLTPGTFYGYTF. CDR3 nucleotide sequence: TGTGCCAGCAGTCTGACCCCCGGGACCTTTTATGGCTACACCTTC.

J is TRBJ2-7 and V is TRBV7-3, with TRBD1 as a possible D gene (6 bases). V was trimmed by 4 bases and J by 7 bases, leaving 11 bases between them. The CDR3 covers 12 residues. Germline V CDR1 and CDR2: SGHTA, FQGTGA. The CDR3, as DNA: TGTGCCAGCAGCTATGACCAGGGGGAGCAGTACTTC. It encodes CASSYDQGEQYF.

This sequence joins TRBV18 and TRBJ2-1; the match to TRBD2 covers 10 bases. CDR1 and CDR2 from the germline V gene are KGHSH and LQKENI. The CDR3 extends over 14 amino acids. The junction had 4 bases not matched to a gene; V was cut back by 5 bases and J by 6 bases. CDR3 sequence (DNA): TGTGCCAGCTCAATAGCGGGAGGAGGCAATGAGCAGTTCTTC. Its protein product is CASSIAGGGNEQFF.

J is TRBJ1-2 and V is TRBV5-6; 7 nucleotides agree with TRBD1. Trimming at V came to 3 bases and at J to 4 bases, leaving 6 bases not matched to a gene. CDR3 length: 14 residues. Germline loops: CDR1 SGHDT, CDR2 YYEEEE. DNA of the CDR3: TGTGCCAGCAGCTCGGGACAGCGGGTCTATGGCTACACCTTC. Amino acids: CASSSGQRVYGYTF.

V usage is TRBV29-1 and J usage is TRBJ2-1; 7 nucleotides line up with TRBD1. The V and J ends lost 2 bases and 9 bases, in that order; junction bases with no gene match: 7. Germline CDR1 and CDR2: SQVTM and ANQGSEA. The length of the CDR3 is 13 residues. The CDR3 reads CSVEKQGDGEQFF. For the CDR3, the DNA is TGCAGCGTTGAAAAGCAGGGGGATGGTGAGCAGTTCTTC.

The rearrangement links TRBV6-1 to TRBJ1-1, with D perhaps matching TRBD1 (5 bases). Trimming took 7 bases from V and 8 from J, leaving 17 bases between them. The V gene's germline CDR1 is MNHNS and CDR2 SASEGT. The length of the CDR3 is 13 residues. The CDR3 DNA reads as TGTGCCAGCACCCGGGGGGAGGTATCAGAAGCTTTCTTT. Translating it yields CASTRGEVSEAFF.

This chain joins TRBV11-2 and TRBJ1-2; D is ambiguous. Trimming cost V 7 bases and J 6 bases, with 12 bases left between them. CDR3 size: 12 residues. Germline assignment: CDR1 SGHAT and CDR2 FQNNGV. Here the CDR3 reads CASNKEGDGYTF. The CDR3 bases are TGTGCCAGCAACAAGGAGGGCGATGGCTACACCTTC. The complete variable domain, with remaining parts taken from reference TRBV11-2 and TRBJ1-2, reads EAGVAQSPRYKIIEKRQSVAFWCNPISGHATLYWYQQILGQGPKLLIQFQNNGVVDDSQLPKDRFSAERLKGVDSTLKIQPAKLEDSAVYLCASNKEGDGYTFGSGTRLTVV.

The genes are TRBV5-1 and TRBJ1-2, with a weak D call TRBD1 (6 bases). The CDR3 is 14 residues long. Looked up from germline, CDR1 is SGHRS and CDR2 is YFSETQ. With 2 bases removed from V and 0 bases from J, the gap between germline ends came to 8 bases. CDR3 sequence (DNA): TGCGCCAGCAGCTTCAGGGGTTCTAACTATGGCTACACCTTC. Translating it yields CASSFRGSNYGYTF.

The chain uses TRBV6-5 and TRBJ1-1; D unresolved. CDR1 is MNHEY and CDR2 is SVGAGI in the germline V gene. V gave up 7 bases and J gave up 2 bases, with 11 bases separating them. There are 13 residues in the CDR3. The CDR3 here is CASNQRPNTEAFF. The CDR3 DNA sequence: TGTGCCAGCAACCAAAGACCCAACACTGAAGCTTTCTTT.

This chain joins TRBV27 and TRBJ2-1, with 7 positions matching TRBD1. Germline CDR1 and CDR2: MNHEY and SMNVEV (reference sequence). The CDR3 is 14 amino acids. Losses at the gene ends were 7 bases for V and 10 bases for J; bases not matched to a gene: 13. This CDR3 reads CASTKDRSMGEQFF. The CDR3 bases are TGTGCCAGCACTAAGGACAGGAGTATGGGAGAGCAGTTCTTC.

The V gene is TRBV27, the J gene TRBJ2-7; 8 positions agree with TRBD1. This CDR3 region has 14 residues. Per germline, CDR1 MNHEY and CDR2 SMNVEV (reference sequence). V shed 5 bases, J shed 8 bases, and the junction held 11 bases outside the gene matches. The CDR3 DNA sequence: TGTGCCAGCAGTCCGGACAGGGTGAGGGACAAGCAGTACTTC. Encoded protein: CASSPDRVRDKQYF.

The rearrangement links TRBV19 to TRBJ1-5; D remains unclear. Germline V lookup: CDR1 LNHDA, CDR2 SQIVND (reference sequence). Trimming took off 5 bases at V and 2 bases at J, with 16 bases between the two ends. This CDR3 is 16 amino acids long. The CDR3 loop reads CASSSYSIGGNQPQHF. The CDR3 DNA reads TGTGCCAGTAGTTCATACAGCATTGGAGGCAATCAGCCCCAGCATTTT.